This T cell receptor beta chain was sequenced during a study of cytomegalovirus exposure and HLA in healthy donors. As to this clone: Its antigen is still unknown.

V shed 2 bases and J shed 6 bases, with 19 bases lying between them. CDR3 length equals 17 residues. Germline CDR1 is MDHEN and CDR2 is SYDVKM. Broader study findings: In a later analysis, specific HLA alleles were associated with 16,000 or so TCR beta sequences at a 0.05 false discovery rate.

The PCR ran on 60 Vbeta and 13 Jbeta primers. Assay used: immunoSEQ multiplex PCR; TCRdb lists only in-frame clones, some missing. Of around 170,000 clones listed, over 80% are singletons. The sample comprised PBMCs. This sequence originates from a woman younger than 30 in good health and CMV-seronegative. The chain couples TRBV28 to TRBJ2-2, with D perhaps matching TRBD2 (5 bases). CDR3 sequence: CASSLNSFGVLPGELFF. CDR3 coding DNA: TGTGCCAGCAGTTTAAATTCTTTCGGGGTCCTTCCCGGGGAGCTGTTTTTT.